Below are 3 T cell receptor beta chains sequenced from a single sample in a study of early T cells in non-severe SARS-CoV-2 infection. Each CDR3 protein gets one entry after TCRdb re-called the 5' RACE reads with MiXCR. The data contain tens of thousands of distinct CDR3 sequences, less than 15% of them singletons. Sequenced input: whole blood. The source is an adult who was a healthcare worker with PCR-confirmed SARS-CoV-2 infection or an uninfected control (not recorded which).

In its sample, this clonotype was seen a few times. The chain uses TRBV9 and TRBJ2-3; 9 nucleotides agree with TRBD1. CDR3 length equals 15 residues. The J segment lost 4 bases and the V segment lost 3 bases, leaving 6 bases of the junction unmatched. Germline V gene data show CDR1 as SGDLS and CDR2 as YYNGEE. The CDR3 DNA reads as TGTGCCAGCAGCGCAACAGGGGGCCCCCCAGATACGCAGTATTTT. The encoded protein is CASSATGGPPDTQYF. Full variable domain (outside the CDR3, taken from reference TRBV9 and TRBJ2-3): DSGVTQTPKHLITATGQRVTLRCSPRSGDLSVYWYQQSLDQGLQFLIQYYNGEERAKGNILERFSAQQFPDLHSELNLSSLELGDSALYFCASSATGGPPDTQYFGPGTRLTVL.

This chain uses TRBV18 with TRBJ2-5; 8 positions match TRBD1. This CDR3 comprises 14 residues. In germline, CDR1 is KGHSH, CDR2 LQKENI. V shed 6 bases and J 4 bases; nucleotides not matched to a gene: 7. CDR3 DNA sequence: TGTGCCAGCTCTCCGGCGACAGGGGTAGAGACCCAGTACTTC. This gives the protein CASSPATGVETQYF.

This clonotype was counted between two and nine times. The chain carries TRBV12-3 or TRBV12-4 and TRBJ1-6; D is perhaps TRBD1 (6 bases). The CDR3 spans 14 residues. V gave up 3 bases and J gave up 10 bases, with 13 bases separating them. The CDR3 protein is CASSFQGTDSPLHF. The CDR3 nucleotides read TGTGCCAGCAGTTTTCAGGGGACGGACTCACCCCTCCACTTT.